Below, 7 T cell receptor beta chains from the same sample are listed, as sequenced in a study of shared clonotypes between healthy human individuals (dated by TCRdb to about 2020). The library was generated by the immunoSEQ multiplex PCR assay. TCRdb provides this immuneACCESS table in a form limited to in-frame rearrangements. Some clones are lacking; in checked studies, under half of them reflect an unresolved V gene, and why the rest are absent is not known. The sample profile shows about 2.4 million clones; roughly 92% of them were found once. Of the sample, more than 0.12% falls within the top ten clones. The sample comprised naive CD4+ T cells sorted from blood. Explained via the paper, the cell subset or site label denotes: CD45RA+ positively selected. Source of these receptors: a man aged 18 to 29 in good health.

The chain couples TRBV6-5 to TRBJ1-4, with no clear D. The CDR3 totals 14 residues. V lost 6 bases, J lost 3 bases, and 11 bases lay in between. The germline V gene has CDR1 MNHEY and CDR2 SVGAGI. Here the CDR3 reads CASSLSIANEKLFF. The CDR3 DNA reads TGTGCCAGCAGCCTGAGTATAGCTAATGAAAAACTGTTTTTT.

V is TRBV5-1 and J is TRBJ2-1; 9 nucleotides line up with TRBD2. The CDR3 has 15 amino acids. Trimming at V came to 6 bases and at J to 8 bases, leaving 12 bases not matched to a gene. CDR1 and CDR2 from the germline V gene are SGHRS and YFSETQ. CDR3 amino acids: CASTEGSGRAYEQFF. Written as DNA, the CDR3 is TGCGCCAGCACTGAGGGTAGCGGGAGAGCCTATGAGCAGTTCTTC.

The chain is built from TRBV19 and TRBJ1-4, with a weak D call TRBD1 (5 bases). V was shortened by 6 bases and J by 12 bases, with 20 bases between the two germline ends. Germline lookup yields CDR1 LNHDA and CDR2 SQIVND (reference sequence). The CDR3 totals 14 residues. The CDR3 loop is CASSGGGPLRQLFF. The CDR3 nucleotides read TGTGCCAGTAGCGGGGGGGGTCCCCTGCGGCAACTGTTTTTT.

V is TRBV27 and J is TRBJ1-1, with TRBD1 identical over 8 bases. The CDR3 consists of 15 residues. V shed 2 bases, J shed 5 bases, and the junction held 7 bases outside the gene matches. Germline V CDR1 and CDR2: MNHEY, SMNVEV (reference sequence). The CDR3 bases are TGTGCCAGCAGTTTAGCCGACAGGGGAATTACTGAAGCTTTCTTT. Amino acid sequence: CASSLADRGITEAFF.

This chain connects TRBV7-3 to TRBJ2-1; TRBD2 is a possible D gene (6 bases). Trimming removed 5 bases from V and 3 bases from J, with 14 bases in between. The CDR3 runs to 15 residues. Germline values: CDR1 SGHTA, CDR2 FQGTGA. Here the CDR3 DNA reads TGTGCCAGCAGCAAATCGGGGGTGGTCTACAATGAGCAGTTCTTC. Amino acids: CASSKSGVVYNEQFF.

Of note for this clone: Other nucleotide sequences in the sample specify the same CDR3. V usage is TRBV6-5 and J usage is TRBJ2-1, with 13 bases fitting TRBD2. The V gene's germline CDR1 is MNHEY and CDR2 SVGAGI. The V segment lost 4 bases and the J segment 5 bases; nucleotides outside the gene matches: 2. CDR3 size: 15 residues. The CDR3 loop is CASSFGLAGDNEQFF. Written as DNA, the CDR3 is TGTGCCAGCAGTTTTGGACTAGCGGGGGACAATGAGCAGTTCTTC.

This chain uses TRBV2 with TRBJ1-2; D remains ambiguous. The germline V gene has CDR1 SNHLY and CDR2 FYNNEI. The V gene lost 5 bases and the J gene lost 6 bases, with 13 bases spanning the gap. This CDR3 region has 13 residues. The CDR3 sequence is CASSQQPSHGYTF. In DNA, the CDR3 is TGTGCCAGCAGTCAACAGCCTTCTCATGGCTACACCTTC.